Each of the 29 T cell receptor beta chains below was sequenced from the same sample in a study of patients and donors after allogeneic stem cell transplantation. MiXCR, applied by TCRdb to the RT-PCR reads, yields one record per CDR3 protein. The sample includes over 400,000 distinct CDR3 sequences, under 20% of them seen just once. The material sequenced was blood, either unsorted or a sorted T cell fraction (not recorded which). Receptor source: a human donor who was either an allogeneic HSCT recipient or a stem cell or donor lymphocyte infusion donor (not recorded which). It is not recorded whose cells these are; they may come from a transplant donor.

V usage is TRBV3-1 and J usage is TRBJ2-2; the match to TRBD2 covers 9 bases. Trimming took 4 bases from V and 5 from J; bases not matched to a gene: 11. The CDR3 is made up of 17 amino acids. CDR1 is LGHDT and CDR2 is YNNKEL in the germline V gene (reference sequence). CDR3 in DNA: TGTGCCAGCAGCCCTTTGGGGATAGCGGGAGTTACCGGGGAGCTGTTTTTT. This encodes CASSPLGIAGVTGELFF.

This clonotype was observed a handful of times. The rearrangement links TRBV5-1 to TRBJ2-1; a possible D gene is TRBD2 (6 bases). Trimming stripped 3 bases from V and 7 bases from J, with 17 bases between. Per germline, CDR1 SGHRS and CDR2 YFSETQ. This CDR3 contains 15 residues. CDR3 DNA: TGCGCCAGCAGCTCCTGGCTAGCGAGCGGGAATGAGCAGTTCTTC. Its translation is CASSSWLASGNEQFF.

The V gene is TRBV7-9, the J gene TRBJ2-7; D remains unclear. Germline CDR1 is SEHNR and CDR2 is FQNEAQ (reference sequence). Trimming pared 2 bases from V and 2 bases from J, leaving 13 bases between. This CDR3 region has 15 residues. The CDR3 sequence: CASSLRPISAYEQYF. The CDR3 DNA follows: TGTGCCAGCAGCTTAAGGCCTATTAGTGCCTACGAGCAGTACTTC.

The CDR3 DNA is TGCGCCAGCAGCCCAGGGGGTCGGGGGCTCGATGAGCAGTTCTTC. It encodes CASSPGGRGLDEQFF. The V call is TRBV4-3, the J call TRBJ2-1; maybe TRBD1 (7 bases). V was pared by 4 bases and J by 8 bases, with 18 bases between. From germline, CDR1 is LGHNA and CDR2 YSLEER. The CDR3 runs to 15 residues.

V and J are TRBV6-1 and TRBJ1-5; TRBD1 is a possible D gene (5 bases). V was clipped by 7 bases and J by 2 bases, with 21 bases between them. CDR3 length: 17 residues. Germline assignment: CDR1 MNHNS and CDR2 SASEGT. The CDR3 sequence is CASITSDLGAGNQPQHF. The CDR3 DNA reads TGTGCCAGCATTACCTCCGATCTAGGGGCTGGCAATCAGCCCCAGCATTTT.

This clonotype occurred a few times. The chain joins TRBV3-1 to TRBJ1-1; D unclear. The CDR3 is 12 amino acids. From germline, CDR1 is LGHDT and CDR2 YNNKEL (reference sequence). Trimming shortened V by 5 bases and J by 6 bases, and 10 bases separated the two germline ends. Here the CDR3 DNA reads TGTGCCAGCAGCGAGATGAGGTCTGAAGCTTTCTTT. Encoded protein: CASSEMRSEAFF.

This chain joins TRBV7-9 and TRBJ1-4, with D perhaps matching TRBD1 (6 bases). Trimming removed 2 bases at V and 4 bases at J, with 14 bases between. The CDR3 totals 16 residues. CDR1 is SEHNR, CDR2 FQNEAQ, per germline (reference sequence). This CDR3 is CASSLRRGNGNEKLFF. The DNA of the CDR3 is TGTGCCAGCAGCTTACGGAGGGGGAATGGTAATGAAAAACTGTTTTTT.

In this sample, this clonotype turned up a few times. The rearrangement joins TRBV25-1 to TRBJ2-2; the D gene is possibly TRBD1 (6 bases). CDR1 is MGHDK and CDR2 is SYGVNS in the germline V gene. CDR3 size: 17 residues. Between the trimmed V and J ends, which lost 2 bases and 3 bases, there was a span of 16 bases. CDR3: CASSEGVRGFHTGELFF. DNA of the CDR3: TGTGCCAGCAGTGAAGGGGTCAGGGGCTTTCACACCGGGGAGCTGTTTTTT.

The gene calls are TRBV20-1 and TRBJ1-2, with 10 nucleotides matching TRBD1. Trimming at V came to 7 bases and at J to 8 bases, leaving 10 bases not matched to a gene. There are 13 residues in the CDR3. From germline, CDR1 is DFQATT and CDR2 SNEGSKA (reference sequence). For the CDR3, the DNA is TGCAGTGGGACAGGGGGAATTTCGAGCGGCTACACCTTC. Translation gives CSGTGGISSGYTF.

The rearrangement uses TRBV6-2 or TRBV6-3 and TRBJ1-1; no definite D call. Germline CDR1 is MNHEY and CDR2 is SVGEGT. This CDR3 has 13 residues. Trimming took off 8 bases at V and 0 bases at J, with 10 bases between the two ends. The chain's CDR3 is CASVGWMNTEAFF. The CDR3 DNA follows: TGTGCCAGCGTTGGGTGGATGAACACTGAAGCTTTCTTT.

There are a few counts of this clonotype. The DNA of the CDR3 is TGTGCCAGCAGCTCGCCGACAGGCTATGGCTACACCTTC. Protein sequence: CASSSPTGYGYTF. The chain links TRBV7-9 to TRBJ1-2, with a weak D call TRBD1 (6 bases). Trimming took off 4 bases at V and 4 bases at J, with 10 bases between the two ends. The CDR3 loop spans 13 amino acids. Germline values: CDR1 SEHNR, CDR2 FQNEAQ (reference sequence).

The chain carries TRBV20-1 and TRBJ1-2; D might be TRBD1 (5 bases). CDR1 is DFQATT and CDR2 is SNEGSKA in the germline V gene (reference sequence). Trimming cost V 5 bases and J 4 bases, with 11 bases left between them. The CDR3 is 12 amino acids. The CDR3 here is CSASYQGYGYTF. The CDR3 bases are TGCAGTGCTTCATACCAGGGCTATGGCTACACCTTC.

The chain uses TRBV5-1 and TRBJ1-1; 7 bases agree with TRBD1. This CDR3 comprises 12 residues. CDR1 and CDR2 from the germline V gene are SGHRS and YFSETQ. V shed 4 bases and J 7 bases; nucleotides not matched to a gene: 4. CDR3 sequence reads: CASSIQGGEAFF. In DNA, the CDR3 is TGCGCCAGCAGCATTCAGGGGGGTGAAGCTTTCTTT.

The rearrangement joins TRBV30 to TRBJ1-1; a weak D match, TRBD1 (5 bases). Trimming cost V 7 bases and J 8 bases, with 11 bases left between them. Germline CDR1 reads GTSNPN; CDR2 reads SVGIG (reference sequence). The CDR3 consists of 10 residues. This chain's CDR3 is CALNNREAFF. The CDR3 nucleotides are TGTGCCTTAAACAACAGGGAAGCTTTCTTT.

This clonotype turned up a few times. The chain employs TRBV7-2 and TRBJ2-1; 11 nucleotides align to TRBD2. V shed 3 bases and J 5 bases; nucleotides not matched to a gene: 3. This CDR3 spans 15 amino acids. Germline CDR1 SGHTA, CDR2 FQGNSA. The CDR3 DNA follows: TGTGCCAGCAGCTTTAGCGGGGGGGCTAACAATGAGCAGTTCTTC. Encoded protein: CASSFSGGANNEQFF.

This clonotype turned up a few times. V and J are TRBV9 and TRBJ2-1; 7 nucleotides agree with TRBD2. Germline CDR1 reads SGDLS; CDR2 reads YYNGEE. This CDR3 region has 15 residues. Unmatched junction bases numbered 14, after V lost 0 bases and J lost 14 bases. In nucleotides, the CDR3 is TGTGCCAGCAGCGTAGCTGCAGGTAAGGGACGGGAGGAGTTCTTC. It codes for CASSVAAGKGREEFF.

This clonotype was recorded a few times. The rearrangement uses TRBV28 and TRBJ1-5, with 7 bases that match TRBD1. This CDR3 has 16 residues. V shed 5 bases and J 2 bases; nucleotides not matched to a gene: 9. The germline V gene encodes CDR1 MDHEN and CDR2 SYDVKM. The CDR3 DNA sequence: TGTGCCAGCAGTCCCCAACAGGGGTTCGGCAATCAGCCCCAGCATTTT. Protein sequence: CASSPQQGFGNQPQHF.

This clonotype has only a few counts. The chain joins TRBV12-3 or TRBV12-4 to TRBJ2-3; D is unclear. The CDR3 is 11 residues long. Trimming pared 8 bases from V and 3 bases from J, leaving 6 bases between. Here the CDR3 reads CASCATDTQYF. The DNA for the CDR3 is TGTGCCAGCTGTGCGACAGATACGCAGTATTTT.

V gene TRBV11-2 combines with J gene TRBJ2-3, with D uncertain. V shed 2 bases and J shed 1 base, with 10 bases lying between them. Germline V CDR1 and CDR2: SGHAT, FQNNGV. The CDR3 is 15 amino acids. The CDR3 loop reads CASSLRVWGTDTQYF. DNA for the CDR3: TGTGCCAGCAGCTTAAGGGTGTGGGGCACAGATACGCAGTATTTT.

The table lists this clonotype with a few counts. The chain is built from TRBV7-3 and TRBJ1-2; D is ambiguous. The CDR3 runs to 12 residues. Looked up from germline, CDR1 is SGHTA and CDR2 is FQGTGA. V lost 5 bases to trimming and J lost 4 bases, with 8 bases between them. This CDR3 reads CASSPSSYGYTF. The CDR3, as DNA: TGTGCCAGCAGCCCCAGTAGCTATGGCTACACCTTC. The full variable domain, rest sourced from reference TRBV7-3 and TRBJ1-2, is GAGVSQTPSNKVTEKGKYVELRCDPISGHTALYWYRQSLGQGPEFLIYFQGTGAADDSGLPNDRFFAVRPEGSVSTLKIQRTERGDSAVYLCASSPSSYGYTFGSGTRLTVV.

This clonotype has ten or more counts. The rearrangement links TRBV12-3 or TRBV12-4 to TRBJ2-5; 7 nucleotides match TRBD1. The length of the CDR3 is 13 residues. With 6 bases clipped from V and 3 bases from J, the junction kept 4 bases outside the gene matches. DNA for the CDR3: TGTGCCAGCAGGGACAGGTGGGAAGAGACCCAGTACTTC. Its translation is CASRDRWEETQYF.

Only a few counts were recorded for this clonotype. The gene calls are TRBV6-2 or TRBV6-3 and TRBJ1-1, with 9 bases identical to TRBD1. The CDR3 consists of 17 residues. With V trimmed by 1 base and J by 6 bases, 12 bases remained unmatched. CDR1 and CDR2 from the germline V gene are MNHEY and SVGEGT. The CDR3 sequence is CASSYCPGTGMFAEAFF. The CDR3 bases are TGTGCCAGCAGTTACTGTCCCGGGACAGGGATGTTCGCTGAAGCTTTCTTT.

This clonotype was seen at least ten times. This sequence joins TRBV7-2 and TRBJ2-2; 8 bases align to TRBD2. There are 13 residues in the CDR3. With 2 bases clipped from V and 7 bases from J, the junction kept 0 bases outside the gene matches. Germline assignment: CDR1 SGHTA and CDR2 FQGNSA. CDR3 amino acids: CASSLRGGGELFF. The CDR3 coding sequence is TGTGCCAGCAGCTTACGGGGGGGCGGGGAGCTGTTTTTT.

Ten or more counts support this clonotype. V is TRBV12-3 or TRBV12-4 and J is TRBJ2-1; D gene uncertain. The CDR3 covers 12 residues. The V and J ends lost 5 bases and 5 bases respectively, with 7 bases between them. CDR3 sequence (DNA): TGTGCCAGCAGTCCTTGGGACAATGAGCAGTTCTTC. It codes for CASSPWDNEQFF.

CDR3 sequence (DNA): TGTGCCAGCAGTTACTCGTCCTTAGGGCAGGCCTATGGCTACACCTTC. It yields the protein CASSYSSLGQAYGYTF. The genes are TRBV6-5 and TRBJ1-2; D is undetermined. This CDR3 comprises 16 residues. The V end was cut by 0 bases, the J end by 4 bases, with 15 bases between. Germline V gives CDR1 MNHEY, CDR2 SVGAGI.

This clonotype has a count of ten or more. The rearrangement links TRBV12-3 or TRBV12-4 to TRBJ1-1; 9 bases agree with TRBD1. The CDR3 has 15 amino acids. V lost 3 bases, J lost 7 bases, and 9 bases stayed unmatched. CDR3 DNA: TGTGCCAGCAGTTTTAGCACAGGGGGCAGGGATGAAGCTTTCTTT. Protein: CASSFSTGGRDEAFF.

This clonotype was counted ten times or more. This chain uses TRBV3-1 with TRBJ2-3, with a weak D call TRBD1 (5 bases). Trimming removed 8 bases at V and 1 base at J, with 10 bases between. Per germline, CDR1 LGHDT and CDR2 YNNKEL (reference sequence). This CDR3 contains 13 residues. The CDR3 loop reads CASSPTGTDTQYF. The CDR3 DNA is TGTGCCAGCTCCCCGACAGGCACAGATACGCAGTATTTT.

The chain employs TRBV4-1 and TRBJ1-1; D is perhaps TRBD1 (5 bases). CDR1 MGHRA and CDR2 YSYEKL come from the germline V gene. The CDR3 loop spans 14 amino acids. Trimming shortened V by 6 bases and J by 3 bases, and 14 bases separated the two germline ends. CDR3 coding DNA: TGCGCCAGCAGACCTCAACAGGTACACACTGAAGCTTTCTTT. This encodes CASRPQQVHTEAFF.

The chain recombines TRBV25-1 with TRBJ2-3; D gene uncertain. Per germline, CDR1 MGHDK and CDR2 SYGVNS. The V end lost 2 bases, the J end lost 6 bases, and 9 bases lay between the germline ends. The CDR3 totals 13 residues. CDR3 loop: CASSELNMDTQYF. CDR3 DNA: TGTGCCAGCAGTGAACTTAATATGGATACGCAGTATTTT.